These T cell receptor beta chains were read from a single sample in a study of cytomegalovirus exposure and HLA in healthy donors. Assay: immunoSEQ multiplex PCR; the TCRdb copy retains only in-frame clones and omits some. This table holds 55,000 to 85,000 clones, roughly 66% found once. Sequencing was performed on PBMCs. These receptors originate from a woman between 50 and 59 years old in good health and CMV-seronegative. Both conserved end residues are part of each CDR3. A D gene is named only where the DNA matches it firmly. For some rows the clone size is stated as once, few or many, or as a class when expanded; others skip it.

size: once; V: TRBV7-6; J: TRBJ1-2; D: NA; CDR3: CASSPVREMGYTF; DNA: TGTGCCAGCAGCCCCGTCCGAGAGATGGGCTACACCTTC
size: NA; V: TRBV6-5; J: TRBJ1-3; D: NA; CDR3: CASNHYKGCGNTIYF; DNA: TGTGCCAGCAATCACTATAAGGGGTGTGGAAACACCATATATTTT
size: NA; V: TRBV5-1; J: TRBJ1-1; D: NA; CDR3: CASSREGQNTEAFF; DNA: TGCGCCAGCAGCCGAGAGGGACAGAACACTGAAGCTTTCTTT
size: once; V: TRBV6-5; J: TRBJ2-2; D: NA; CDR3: CASIRGFKNTGELFF; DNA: TGTGCCAGCATTAGAGGATTTAAGAACACCGGGGAGCTGTTTTTT
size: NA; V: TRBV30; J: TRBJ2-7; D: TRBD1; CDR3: CAWGTGRSYEQYF; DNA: TGTGCCTGGGGGACAGGGAGGTCCTACGAGCAGTACTTC
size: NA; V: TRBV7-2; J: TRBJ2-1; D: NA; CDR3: CASSLTIDNEQFF; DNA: TGTGCCAGCAGCTTAACTATAGACAATGAGCAGTTCTTC
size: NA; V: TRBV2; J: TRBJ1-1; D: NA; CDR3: CASRDRRGNTEAFF; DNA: TGTGCCAGCAGGGACCGAAGGGGGAACACTGAAGCTTTCTTT
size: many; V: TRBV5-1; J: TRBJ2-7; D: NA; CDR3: CASSPGAWEGEQYF; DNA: TGCGCCAGCAGCCCGGGGGCGTGGGAGGGCGAGCAGTACTTC
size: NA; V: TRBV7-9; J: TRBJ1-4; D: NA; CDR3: CASSSNRAGYEKLFF; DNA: TGTGCCAGCAGCTCAAACAGGGCTGGGTATGAAAAACTGTTTTTT
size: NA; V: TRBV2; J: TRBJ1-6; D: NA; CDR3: CASSVGGRGSPLHF; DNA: TGTGCCAGCAGTGTGGGAGGACGGGGTTCACCCCTCCACTTT
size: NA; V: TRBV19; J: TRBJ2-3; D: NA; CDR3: CASSIVTGTQYF; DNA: TGTGCCAGTAGTATAGTCACTGGTACGCAGTATTTT
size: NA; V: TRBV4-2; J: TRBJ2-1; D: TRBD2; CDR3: CASSQDLGTSGILEQFF; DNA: TGTGCCAGCAGCCAAGATTTAGGGACTAGCGGGATTTTAGAGCAGTTCTTC
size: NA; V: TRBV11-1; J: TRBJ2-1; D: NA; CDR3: CASSRRQASSYNEQFF; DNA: TGTGCCAGCAGCAGACGACAGGCCAGCTCCTACAATGAGCAGTTCTTC
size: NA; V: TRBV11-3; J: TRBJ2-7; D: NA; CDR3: CASSLAYGGKSSYEQYF; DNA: TGTGCCAGCAGCTTAGCCTACGGAGGAAAAAGCTCCTACGAGCAGTACTTC
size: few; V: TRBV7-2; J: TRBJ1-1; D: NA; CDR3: CASSFGVTEAFF; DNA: TGTGCCAGCAGCTTCGGGGTAACTGAAGCTTTCTTT
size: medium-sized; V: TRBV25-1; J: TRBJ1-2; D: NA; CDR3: CASQDRYTNNPYGYTF; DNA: TGTGCCAGCCAGGACAGATACACTAATAACCCCTATGGCTACACCTTC
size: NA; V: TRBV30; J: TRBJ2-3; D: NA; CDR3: CAWSIGHDPTDTQYF; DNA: TGTGCCTGGAGCATCGGACATGACCCCACAGATACGCAGTATTTT
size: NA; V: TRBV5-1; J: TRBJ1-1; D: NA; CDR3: CASSFGGEGYEAFF; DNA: TGCGCCAGCAGCTTTGGTGGGGAGGGTTATGAAGCTTTCTTT
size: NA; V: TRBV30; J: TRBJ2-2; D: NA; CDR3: CASIYTPNTGELFF; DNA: TGTGCCTCCATTTACACACCGAACACCGGGGAGCTGTTTTTT
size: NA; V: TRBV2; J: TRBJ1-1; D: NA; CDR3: CASSLGVNTEAFF; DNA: TGTGCCAGCAGCTTAGGGGTGAACACTGAAGCTTTCTTT
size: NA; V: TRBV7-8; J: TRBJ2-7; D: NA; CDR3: CASSSLLYSYEQYF; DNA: TGTGCCAGCAGCTCACTACTGTACTCCTACGAGCAGTACTTC
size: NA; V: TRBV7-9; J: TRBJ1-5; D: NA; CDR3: CASSPIGGKDQPQHF; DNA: TGTGCCAGCAGCCCCATTGGGGGGAAGGATCAGCCCCAGCATTTT
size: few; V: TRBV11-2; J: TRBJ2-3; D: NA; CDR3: CASERTSTDTQYF; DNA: TGTGCCAGCGAGAGAACTAGCACAGATACGCAGTATTTT
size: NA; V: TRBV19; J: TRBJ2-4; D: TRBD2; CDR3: CASSSGRAPVNIQYF; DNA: TGTGCCAGTAGTAGCGGGAGGGCCCCGGTGAACATTCAGTACTTC
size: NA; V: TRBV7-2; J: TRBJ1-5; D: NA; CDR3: CASSLTGILSNQPQHF; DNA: TGTGCCAGCAGCTTAACAGGGATACTTAGCAATCAGCCCCAGCATTTT
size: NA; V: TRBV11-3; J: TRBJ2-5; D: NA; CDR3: CASSLARVIRLQETQYF; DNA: TGTGCCAGCAGCTTAGCCCGGGTTATCCGACTACAAGAGACCCAGTACTTC
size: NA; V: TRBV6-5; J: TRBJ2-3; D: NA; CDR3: CASSLLRVGDTQYF; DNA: TGTGCCAGCAGTCTCCTGAGGGTCGGAGATACGCAGTATTTT
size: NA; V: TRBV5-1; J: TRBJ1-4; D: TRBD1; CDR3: CASSLGQGEKLFF; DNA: TGCGCCAGCAGCCTGGGACAGGGTGAAAAACTGTTTTTT
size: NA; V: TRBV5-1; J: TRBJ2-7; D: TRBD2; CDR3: CASRAGTSGRQQYF; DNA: TGCGCCAGCCGCGCCGGGACTAGCGGGAGGCAGCAGTACTTC
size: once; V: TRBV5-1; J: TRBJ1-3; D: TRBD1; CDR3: CASSPDRGSSGNTIYF; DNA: TGCGCCAGCAGCCCGGACAGGGGCAGCTCTGGAAACACCATATATTTT
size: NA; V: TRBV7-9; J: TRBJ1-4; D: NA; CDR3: CSSSFSEKLFF; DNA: TGTTCCAGCAGCTTCTCGGAAAAACTGTTTTTT
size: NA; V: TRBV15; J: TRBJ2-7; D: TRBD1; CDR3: CATSREGTATYEQYF; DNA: TGTGCCACCAGCAGAGAAGGGACAGCGACCTACGAGCAGTACTTC
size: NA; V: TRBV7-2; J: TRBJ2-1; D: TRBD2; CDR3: CASSLGSGSGSQFF; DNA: TGTGCCAGCAGCTTAGGGAGCGGGAGTGGGTCTCAGTTCTTC
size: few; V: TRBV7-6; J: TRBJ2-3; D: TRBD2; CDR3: CASSLGLAASTDTQYF; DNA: TGTGCCAGCAGCTTGGGACTAGCGGCTAGCACAGATACGCAGTATTTT
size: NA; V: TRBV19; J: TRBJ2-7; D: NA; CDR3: CASSIATASYEQYF; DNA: TGTGCCAGTAGTATCGCGACAGCCTCCTACGAGCAGTACTTC
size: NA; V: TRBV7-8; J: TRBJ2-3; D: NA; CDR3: CASSRRGRADTQYF; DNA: TGTGCCAGCTCCCGGAGGGGACGGGCAGATACGCAGTATTTT
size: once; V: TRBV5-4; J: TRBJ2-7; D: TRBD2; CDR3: CASSPGLAGRTYEQYF; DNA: TGTGCCAGCAGCCCGGGACTAGCGGGCCGAACCTACGAGCAGTACTTC
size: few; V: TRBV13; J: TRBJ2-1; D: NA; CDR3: CASSRADEQFF; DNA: TGTGCCAGCAGCCGAGCGGATGAGCAGTTCTTC